This T cell receptor (beta chain) was captured in a study of blood T cells in healthy people across ages. Primed by a sample-barcoded 5' primer and a J-beta primer mix, a second PCR proceeded for about 6 to 11 cycles. In TCRdb, the 5' RACE reads were re-called with MiXCR into one record per CDR3 protein. The sample includes around 1,500,000 distinct CDR3 sequences, about 30% of them seen just once. The table lists this clonotype with a few counts. Germline V gives CDR1 SGHRS, CDR2 YFSETQ. V dropped 2 bases and J dropped 7; count of bases not matched to a gene: 7. This CDR3 is built from 14 residues. The receptor comes from a woman aged 30 to 39 in good health. The sequenced sample consisted of blood. The rearrangement uses TRBV5-1 and TRBJ1-1; 8 nucleotides align to TRBD1. The CDR3 DNA is TGCGCCAGCAGCTTCCAGGGGGCGACACTTGAAGCTTTCTTT. Translation gives CASSFQGATLEAFF.